These T cell receptor beta chains were read from a single sample in a study of T cell changes during pregnancy in multiple sclerosis. The protocol was immunoSEQ multiplex PCR, while the TCRdb copy is restricted to in-frame clones and leaves out a portion. The sample records approximately 79,000 clones, around 90% being singletons. The sequenced sample was CD4+ T cells from peripheral blood mononuclear cells, obtained before pregnancy. All receptors come from a female donor with multiple sclerosis, enrolled in a pregnancy study. CDR3s include the opening cysteine and the closing phenylalanine or tryptophan. A D gene is named only where the DNA matches it firmly. Clone size is not always given. Where it is, it says once, few, many or a class for expanded clones.

D gene	V gene	clone size	J gene	CDR3 protein	CDR3 DNA
.	TRBV5-4	.	TRBJ1-2	CASSPGGGSWRNYGYTF	TGTGCCAGCAGCCCCGGGGGGGGGTCGTGGAGAAACTATGGCTACACCTTC
.	TRBV27	.	TRBJ1-5	CASSLDRRNQPQHF	TGTGCCAGCAGTTTGGACAGACGTAATCAGCCCCAGCATTTT
.	TRBV6-5	.	TRBJ1-1	CASSDNSNTEAFF	TGTGCCAGCAGTGACAACTCGAACACTGAAGCTTTCTTT
TRBD2	TRBV19	.	TRBJ2-7	CASSMRSGRNYEQYF	TGTGCCAGTAGTATGCGCAGCGGGAGGAACTACGAGCAGTACTTC
TRBD1	TRBV6-6	once	TRBJ1-2	CATSSRQGLIYGYTF	TGTGCCACCTCCTCTAGACAGGGGCTTATCTATGGCTACACCTTC
TRBD1	TRBV10-3	.	TRBJ2-7	CAISGTGKSYEQYF	TGTGCCATCAGCGGGACAGGGAAGAGCTACGAGCAGTACTTC
TRBD2	TRBV6-1	.	TRBJ2-3	CASSVKLAGVPDTQYF	TGTGCCAGCAGTGTAAAACTAGCGGGAGTTCCAGATACGCAGTATTTT
TRBD2	TRBV7-3	.	TRBJ2-1	CASSPRGGSSYNEQFF	TGTGCCAGCAGTCCCCGCGGCGGGAGTTCCTACAATGAGCAGTTCTTC
TRBD2	TRBV5-5	once	TRBJ2-1	CASTLGAVAGGAGNEQFF	TGTGCCAGCACCCTGGGAGCCGTGGCGGGGGGCGCCGGCAATGAGCAGTTCTTC
.	TRBV7-9	.	TRBJ1-3	CASSPKQRVGNTIYF	TGTGCCAGCAGCCCCAAACAACGGGTTGGAAACACCATATATTTT
TRBD1	TRBV5-1	.	TRBJ1-1	CASSSYRGNTEAFF	TGCGCCAGCAGCTCATACAGGGGAAACACTGAAGCTTTCTTT
TRBD1	TRBV4-1	.	TRBJ1-4	CASSHRQGSDNEKLFF	TGCGCCAGCAGCCACAGACAGGGATCGGATAATGAAAAACTGTTTTTT
TRBD1	TRBV2	.	TRBJ2-3	CATSKETGGTDTQYF	TGTGCCACATCGAAGGAGACAGGGGGCACAGATACGCAGTATTTT
TRBD1	TRBV7-6	.	TRBJ2-7	CASSLEVRGREQYF	TGTGCCAGCAGCTTAGAGGTCAGGGGGCGGGAGCAGTACTTC
.	TRBV6-5	.	TRBJ2-6	CASRDSASGANVLTF	TGTGCCAGCAGGGACAGTGCCTCTGGGGCCAACGTCCTGACTTTC
TRBD2	TRBV6-1	.	TRBJ2-7	CASRGSGIRYEQYF	TGTGCCAGCAGGGGTAGCGGGATCCGCTACGAGCAGTACTTC
TRBD1	TRBV30	.	TRBJ2-3	CAWTLQGAYDTQYF	TGTGCCTGGACCTTACAGGGGGCCTACGATACGCAGTATTTT
TRBD1	TRBV6-5	.	TRBJ1-6	CASSYSGQGDNSPLHF	TGTGCCAGCAGTTACTCGGGGCAGGGGGACAATTCACCCCTCCACTTT
TRBD1	TRBV28	.	TRBJ1-5	CASITGQALNQPQHF	TGTGCCAGCATTACGGGACAGGCCCTAAATCAGCCCCAGCATTTT
.	TRBV6-5	.	TRBJ2-2	CASTSGYTGELFF	TGTGCCAGCACCTCGGGGTATACCGGGGAGCTGTTTTTT